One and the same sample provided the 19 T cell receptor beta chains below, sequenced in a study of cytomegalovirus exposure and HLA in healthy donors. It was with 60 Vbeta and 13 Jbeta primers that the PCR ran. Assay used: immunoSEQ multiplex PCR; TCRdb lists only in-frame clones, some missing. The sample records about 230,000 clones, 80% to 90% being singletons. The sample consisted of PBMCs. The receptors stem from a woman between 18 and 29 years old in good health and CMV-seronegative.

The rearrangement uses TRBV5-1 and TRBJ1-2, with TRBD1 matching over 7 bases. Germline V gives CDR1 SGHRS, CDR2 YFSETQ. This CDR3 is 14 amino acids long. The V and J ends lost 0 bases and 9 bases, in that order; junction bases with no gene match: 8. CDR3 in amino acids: CASSLGGTVPRYTF. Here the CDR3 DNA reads TGCGCCAGCAGCTTGGGGGGGACAGTTCCTCGCTACACCTTC.

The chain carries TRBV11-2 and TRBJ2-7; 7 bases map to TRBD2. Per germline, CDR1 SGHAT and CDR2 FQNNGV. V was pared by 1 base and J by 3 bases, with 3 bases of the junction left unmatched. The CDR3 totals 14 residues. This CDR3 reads CASSLVGGGYEQYF. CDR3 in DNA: TGTGCCAGCAGCTTAGTGGGGGGGGGCTACGAGCAGTACTTC. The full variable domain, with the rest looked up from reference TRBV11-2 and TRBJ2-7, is EAGVAQSPRYKIIEKRQSVAFWCNPISGHATLYWYQQILGQGPKLLIQFQNNGVVDDSQLPKDRFSAERLKGVDSTLKIQPAKLEDSAVYLCASSLVGGGYEQYFGPGTRLTVT.

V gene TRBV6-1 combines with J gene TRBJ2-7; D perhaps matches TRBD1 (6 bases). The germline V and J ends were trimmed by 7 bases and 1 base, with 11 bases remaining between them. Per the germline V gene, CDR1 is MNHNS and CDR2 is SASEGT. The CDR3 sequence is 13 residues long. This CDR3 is CASTTTGSYEQYF. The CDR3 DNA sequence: TGTGCCAGCACCACAACAGGGTCCTACGAGCAGTACTTC.

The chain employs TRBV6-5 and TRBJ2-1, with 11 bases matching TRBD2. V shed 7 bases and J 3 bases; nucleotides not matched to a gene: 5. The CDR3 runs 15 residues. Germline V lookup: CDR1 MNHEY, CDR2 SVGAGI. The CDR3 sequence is CASTTSGGGYNEQFF. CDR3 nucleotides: TGTGCCAGCACCACTAGCGGGGGCGGCTACAATGAGCAGTTCTTC.

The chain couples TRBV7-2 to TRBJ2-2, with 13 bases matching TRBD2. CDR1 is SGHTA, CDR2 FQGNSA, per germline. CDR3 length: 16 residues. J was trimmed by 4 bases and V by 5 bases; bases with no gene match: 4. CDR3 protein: CASSRLAGGPTGELFF. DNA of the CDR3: TGTGCCAGCAGCCGACTAGCGGGAGGTCCCACCGGGGAGCTGTTTTTT.

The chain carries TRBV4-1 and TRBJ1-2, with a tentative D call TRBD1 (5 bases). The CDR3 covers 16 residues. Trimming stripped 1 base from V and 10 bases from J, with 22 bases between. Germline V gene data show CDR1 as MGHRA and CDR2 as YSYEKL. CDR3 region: CASSQGLSLQGTFYTF. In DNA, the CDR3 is TGCGCCAGCAGCCAAGGACTGTCTTTGCAGGGTACCTTCTACACCTTC.

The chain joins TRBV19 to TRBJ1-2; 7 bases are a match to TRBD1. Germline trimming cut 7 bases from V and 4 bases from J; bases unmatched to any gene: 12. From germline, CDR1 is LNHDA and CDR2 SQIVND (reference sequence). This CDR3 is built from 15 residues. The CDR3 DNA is TGTGCCAGTACTTCTTACTCCGGGACAGCCTATGGCTACACCTTC. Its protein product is CASTSYSGTAYGYTF.

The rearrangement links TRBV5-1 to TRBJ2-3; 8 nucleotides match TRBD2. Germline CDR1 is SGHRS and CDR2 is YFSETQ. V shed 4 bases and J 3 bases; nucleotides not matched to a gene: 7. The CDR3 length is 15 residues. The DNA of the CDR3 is TGCGCCAGCAGCACCCGGGGGGGCCGAACAGATACGCAGTATTTT. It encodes CASSTRGGRTDTQYF. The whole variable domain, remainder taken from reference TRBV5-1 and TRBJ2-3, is KAGVTQTPRYLIKTRGQQVTLSCSPISGHRSVSWYQQTPGQGLQFLFEYFSETQRNKGNFPGRFSGRQFSNSRSEMNVSTLELGDSALYLCASSTRGGRTDTQYFGPGTRLTVL.

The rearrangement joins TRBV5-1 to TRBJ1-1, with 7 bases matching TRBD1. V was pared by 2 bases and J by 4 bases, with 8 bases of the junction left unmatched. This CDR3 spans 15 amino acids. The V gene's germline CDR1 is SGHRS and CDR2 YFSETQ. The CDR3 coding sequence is TGCGCCAGCAGCTTTTATGACAGGGAAGGCACTGAAGCTTTCTTT. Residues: CASSFYDREGTEAFF.

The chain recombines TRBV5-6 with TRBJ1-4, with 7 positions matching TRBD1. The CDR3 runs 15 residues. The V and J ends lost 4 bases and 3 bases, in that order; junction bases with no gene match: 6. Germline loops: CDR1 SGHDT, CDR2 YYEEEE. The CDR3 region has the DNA TGTGCCAGCAGCCTCCCCGGGACAGCTAATGAAAAACTGTTTTTT. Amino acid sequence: CASSLPGTANEKLFF.

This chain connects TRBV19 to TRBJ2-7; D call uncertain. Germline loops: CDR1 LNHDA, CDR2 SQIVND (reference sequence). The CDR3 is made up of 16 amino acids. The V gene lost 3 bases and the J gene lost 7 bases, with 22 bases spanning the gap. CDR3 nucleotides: TGTGCCAGTAGTATCAATTCTCCCGCCGGCGGTGGGGAGCAGTACTTC. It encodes CASSINSPAGGGEQYF. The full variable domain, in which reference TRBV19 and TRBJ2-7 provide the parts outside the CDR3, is DGGITQSPKYLFRKEGQNVTLSCEQNLNHDAMYWYRQDPGQGLRLIYYSQIVNDFQKGDIAEGYSVSREKKESFPLTVTSAQKNPTAFYLCASSINSPAGGGEQYFGPGTRLTVT.

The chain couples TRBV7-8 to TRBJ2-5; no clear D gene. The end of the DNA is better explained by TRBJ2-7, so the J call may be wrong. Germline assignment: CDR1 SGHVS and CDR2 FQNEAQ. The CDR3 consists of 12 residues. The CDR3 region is CASSLGAYEQYF. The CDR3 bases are TGTGCCAGCAGCTTAGGGGCGTACGAGCAGTACTTC.

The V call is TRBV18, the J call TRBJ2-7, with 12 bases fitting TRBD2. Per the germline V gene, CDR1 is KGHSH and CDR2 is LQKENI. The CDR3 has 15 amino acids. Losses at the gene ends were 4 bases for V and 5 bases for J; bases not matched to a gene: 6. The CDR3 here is CASSLRRLAGDEQYF. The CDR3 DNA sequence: TGTGCCAGCTCACTAAGGAGACTAGCGGGGGACGAGCAGTACTTC.

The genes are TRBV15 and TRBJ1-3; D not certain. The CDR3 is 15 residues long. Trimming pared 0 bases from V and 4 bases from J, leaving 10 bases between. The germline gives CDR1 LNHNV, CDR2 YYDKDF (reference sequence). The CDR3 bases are TGTGCCACCAGCAGAGATACGGGAACCGGAAACACCATATATTTT. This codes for CATSRDTGTGNTIYF.

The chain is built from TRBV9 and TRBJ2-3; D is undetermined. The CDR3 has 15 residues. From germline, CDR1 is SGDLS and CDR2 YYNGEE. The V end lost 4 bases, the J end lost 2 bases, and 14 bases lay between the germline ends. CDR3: CASSPGPGSTDTQYF. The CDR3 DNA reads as TGTGCCAGCAGCCCAGGCCCCGGATCCACAGATACGCAGTATTTT. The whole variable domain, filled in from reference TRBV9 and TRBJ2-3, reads DSGVTQTPKHLITATGQRVTLRCSPRSGDLSVYWYQQSLDQGLQFLIQYYNGEERAKGNILERFSAQQFPDLHSELNLSSLELGDSALYFCASSPGPGSTDTQYFGPGTRLTVL.

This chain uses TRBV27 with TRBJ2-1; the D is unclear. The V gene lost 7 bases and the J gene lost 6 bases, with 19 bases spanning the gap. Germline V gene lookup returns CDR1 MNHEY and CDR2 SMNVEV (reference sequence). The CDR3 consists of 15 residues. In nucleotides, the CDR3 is TGTGCCAGCATCCCCCGGATTTCAGGTGCCAATGAGCAGTTCTTC. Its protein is CASIPRISGANEQFF.

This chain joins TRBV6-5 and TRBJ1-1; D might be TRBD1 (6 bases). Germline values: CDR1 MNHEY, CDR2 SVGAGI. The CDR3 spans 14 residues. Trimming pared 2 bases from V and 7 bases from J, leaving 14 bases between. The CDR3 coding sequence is TGTGCCAGCAGTTACGGAGGACAGCTCCATGAAGCTTTCTTT. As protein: CASSYGGQLHEAFF.

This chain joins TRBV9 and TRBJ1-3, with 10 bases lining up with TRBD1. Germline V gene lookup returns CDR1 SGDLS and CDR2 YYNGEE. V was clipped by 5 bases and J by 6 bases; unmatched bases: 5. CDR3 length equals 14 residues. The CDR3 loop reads CASREGQGTNTIYF. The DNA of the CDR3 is TGTGCCAGCAGAGAGGGACAGGGGACAAACACCATATATTTT.

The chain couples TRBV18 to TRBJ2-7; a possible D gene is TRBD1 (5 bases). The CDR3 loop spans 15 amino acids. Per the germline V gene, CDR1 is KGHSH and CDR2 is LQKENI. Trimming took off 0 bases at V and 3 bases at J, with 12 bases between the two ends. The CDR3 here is CASSPPGQPGYEQYF. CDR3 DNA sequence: TGTGCCAGCTCACCACCGGGGCAGCCTGGCTACGAGCAGTACTTC. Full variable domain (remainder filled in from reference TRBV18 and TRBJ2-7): NAGVMQNPRHLVRRRGQEARLRCSPMKGHSHVYWYRQLPEEGLKFMVYLQKENIIDESGMPKERFSAEFPKEGPSILRIQQVVRGDSAAYFCASSPPGQPGYEQYFGPGTRLTVT.